This T cell receptor (beta chain) was sequenced for a study of control samples from healthy donors and cancer patients. Germline V gene sequence: CDR1 MNHEY, CDR2 SVGAGI. CDR3 size: 14 residues. Trimming took 6 bases from V and 5 from J, leaving 16 bases between them. The table came from immunoSEQ multiplex PCR; TCRdb's copy has only in-frame clones and leaves some out. This table holds under 450,000 clones, 90% found once. Input material: PBMCs. The TCR comes from a man between 35 and 55 years old with head and neck cancer. The chain carries TRBV6-5 and TRBJ2-5, with TRBD1 as a possible D gene (7 bases). Here the CDR3 reads CASSSTGRQETQYF. The CDR3 DNA is TGTGCCAGCAGCTCGACAGGGAGGCAGGAGACCCAGTACTTC.